This TCR beta chain was obtained from a study of blood T cells in healthy people across ages (dated by TCRdb to about 2015). Concerning the study at large: Template switching captured roughly one uniquely barcoded TCR beta cDNA molecule per two T cells in model experiments. Using deep sequencing normalized with unique cDNA molecular identifiers, the study measured how TCR beta repertoire diversity changes with age. To avoid experimental bias, donors of different ages were distributed randomly across sequencing lanes. Using the same blood draw, the study looked at two additional independent replicas of 1 million unique cDNA reads for two donors, one aged 18 to 30 and the other aged 80 or older. The donors were divided into four age groups: young (average around 16 years), middle-aged (about 40), aged (under 70) and long-lived (around 87). Study-level results and caveats: Compared with the aged group, more naive CD4+ T cells, fewer expanded clones and increased TCR diversity were shown by the long-lived group, suggesting age selection. As age increased, observed TCR beta diversity per million T cells dropped in a roughly linear way, and a significant reduction was already evident by age 40. Conclusive comparison of naive and antigen-experienced compartments was prevented by the profiling of bulk unsorted PBMCs. Because donor CMV infection status was unknown, age-related changes in expanded clonotypes were potentially confounded. Estimates of total diversity from one million sequenced T cells were regarded as lower bounds and underestimates. The percentage of naive T cells measured by flow cytometry correlated strongly with observed TCR beta diversity.

Systemically healthy Caucasian individuals from Russia, some 36 in total and aged roughly 6 to 100 years, were included as donors. Roughly 10 milliliters of peripheral blood were collected from each donor into EDTA-treated Vacutainer tubes. Ficoll-Paque density-gradient centrifugation was used to isolate PBMCs, with at least 7 million per sample. Trizol reagent was used to extract total RNA from the PBMCs, yielding at least 5.5 micrograms per sample. For every donor, an aliquot of PBMCs went through flow cytometry to measure the percentages of naive CD45RAhigh/CD27high T cells. Libraries were constructed by 5' RACE. A second about 7 to 11 cycle PCR used a sample-barcoded 5' primer and a J-beta primer mix. A unique molecular identifier was introduced onto each TCR beta cDNA molecule by a template-switch 5' adaptor carrying 12 random nucleotides. Each sample yielded at least 3 million CDR3-containing paired-end reads. First-strand cDNA was synthesized from all RNA with the Mint cDNA synthesis kit, primed by a TRBC-specific oligonucleotide. All cDNA was treated with uracil-DNA glycosylase and then went through a first 18-cycle PCR with the universal primers M1SS and BC2_uni_R. Processing in the source paper ran as follows. For normalization, 1 million high-quality reads were randomly selected from each sample, with every read carrying a distinct molecular identifier. Reads with shared molecular identifiers were discarded instead of being binned into consensus sequences. CDR3 identification, clonotype clustering and error correction used MiTCR with a Q25 quality threshold and the strictest error-elimination algorithm. Lower-bound total TCR beta diversity was estimated with a nonparametric unseen species model using Euler transformation. The public reads were run again by TCRdb, first through fastp at Q25 and then through MiXCR, and only productive beta chains were kept. Duplicate CDR3 protein sequences are folded into a single record with the most common DNA and genes. TCRdb's processing, not the authors', yielded these V and J calls. The sample table shows 1.8 million or so distinct CDR3 sequences, and 35% to 50% are seen once. Jointly, the top ten make up roughly 23% of the sample.

Notes on this clonotype: Its antigen is unknown. The germline gene is not matched at one end of the junction; a read error may be the cause.

The sequencing input was blood. The source is a human donor in good health.

The sequenced DNA: TGTGCCGGCAGTCCATGGGGACAGGGTCAAGAGACCCAGTACTTC. It specifies CAGSPWGQGQETQYF. The sequence joins TRBV27 to TRBJ2-5; TRBD1 agrees with 9 junctional bases. The CDR1 and CDR2 encoded by the germline V gene (reference sequence) are MNHEY and SMNVEV. The CDR3 numbers 15 residues from cysteine through phenylalanine. Only the CDR3 DNA stays, 45 bases, in frame from base 1.